This note documents a single T cell receptor beta chain sequence. The antigen remains unidentified. Sample-barcoded 5' priming and a J-beta primer mix drove a second PCR of 7 to 11 cycles. TCRdb redid the calling of the 5' RACE reads with MiXCR, one entry per CDR3 protein. The repertoire holds 1.8 million or so distinct CDR3 sequences, with more than 35% as singletons. Total RNA was extracted at no less than 5 micrograms per sample. The entry originates in a study of blood T cells in healthy people across ages. Overall study results and limits: Estimated diversity, derived from one million T cells, was regarded as an underestimate.

This CDR3 spans 16 amino acids. The germline V and J ends were trimmed by 5 bases and 5 bases, with 21 bases remaining between them. V is TRBV12-3 or TRBV12-4 and J is TRBJ2-5; D is perhaps TRBD1 (6 bases). The sample taken for sequencing was blood. This receptor was obtained from a human donor in good health. CDR3 nucleotide sequence: TGTGCCAGCAGTAGCCCGGGACAACTCGGAAGGGAGACCCAGTACTTC. Amino acid sequence: CASSSPGQLGRETQYF.